This TCR beta chain was sequenced during a study of low-dose radiotherapy and immunotherapy resistance in tumors. Study summary: Over 26 weeks, cohort 2 got 1 Gy every two weeks, reaching 13 Gy. One day prior to radiation and immunotherapy, intravenous cyclophosphamide at 200 mg/m2 was given, repeated every two weeks.

With TRAV- and TRBV-specific primers, first-strand cDNA was made, covering the alpha and beta chains. Over around 19 PCR cycles, TCRs were amplified from a constant-region primer and V-primer adapter. TCRdb re-called the reads with MiXCR, one entry per CDR3 protein. The sample has approximately 90,000 distinct CDR3 sequences; 15% to 20% are singletons. This clonotype was seen at least ten times. Trimming shortened V by 5 bases and J by 2 bases, and 9 bases separated the two germline ends. CDR3 length equals 13 residues. The germline V gene encodes CDR1 SGHAT and CDR2 FQNNGV. Noted time point: before trial treatment.

The chain links TRBV11-2 to TRBJ2-5, with D tentatively TRBD1 (5 bases). This specimen consisted of PBMCs, obtained before treatment. This sequence originates from a male donor with prostate cancer. The DNA of the CDR3 is TGTGCCAGCAGCAGTGACAGACAAGAGACCCAGTACTTC. It translates to CASSSDRQETQYF.